This T cell receptor (beta chain) was recorded in a study of CD8 T cells in ankylosing spondylitis. General observations from the study: In ankylosing spondylitis patients, matched synovial fluid reportedly showed significant enrichment of disease-linked clones. Previously reported in reactive arthritis synovial fluid and blood were some of the motif variants. Typical of ankylosing spondylitis blood, it appeared, was a TCR beta motif of eight highly homologous variants.

CDR3 size: 13 residues. Per the germline V gene, CDR1 is ENHRY and CDR2 is SYGVKD. The V end was cut by 2 bases, the J end by 4 bases, with 6 bases between. Molecular-barcoded quantitative 5'-RACE produced these TCR beta libraries. Using its own MiXCR run on the 5' RACE reads, TCRdb lists one record per CDR3 protein. The sample lists 240,000 or so distinct CDR3 sequences, about 10% occurring once. This clonotype was detected many times. The target antigen is unknown. The source of this sequence is a male donor with ankylosing spondylitis or in good health (not recorded which). The sequenced material came from blood, either unsorted or a sorted T cell fraction (not recorded which). This chain joins TRBV10-3 and TRBJ2-1; D gene unclear. The CDR3 coding sequence is TGTGCCATCAGTGAGAGTTTATACAATGAGCAGTTCTTC. Its translation is CAISESLYNEQFF.